This TCR beta chain was recovered during a study of Graves' ophthalmopathy and Graves' hyperthyroidism. RNA transcripts provided the template for amplifying TCR beta CDR3 regions. Scientists carried out first-round RT-PCR using HTBI primers and then a second-round multiplex PCR. Using its own MiXCR run on the multiplex PCR reads, TCRdb lists one record per CDR3 protein. The sample shows 400,000 or so distinct CDR3 sequences, 15% to 20% of them seen only once. Notes on the study in general: The blood repertoire also included most expanded thyroid clonotypes above 0.001 frequency.

The hyperthyroidism patients had a new diagnosis of under 2 months' duration and were aged 18 to 65. The study excluded patients with other autoimmune diseases, uncontrolled infections, pregnancy or lactation. Germline CDR1 reads MDHEN; CDR2 reads SYDVKM. The CDR3 spans 19 residues. Trimming at V came to 5 bases and at J to 6 bases, leaving 23 bases not matched to a gene. This clonotype was counted at least ten times. Its specificity is unknown. This chain joins TRBV28 and TRBJ2-5; TRBD1 matches at 8 bases. Specimen: peripheral blood. The sequence came from an adult woman with stable Graves' hyperthyroidism. The CDR3 bases are TGTGCCAGCAGTCCCCAACCCAGGGGGCGGGCGAACCGAGTGAAGACCCAGTACTTC. It encodes CASSPQPRGRANRVKTQYF.